These 26 T cell receptor beta chains originate from one sample sequenced in a study of regulatory and conventional T cells in RAG deficiency. Profiled with immunoSEQ multiplex PCR; TCRdb holds only in-frame clones, not every one. The repertoire has around 31,000 clones, about nine tenths of them found once; the top ten carry roughly 5.2%. The sample was also linked to a second study, of regulatory T cells. That study reports: The PCR used 52 TRBV and 13 TRBJ primers.

The specimen was CD8+ T cells sorted from blood. Receptor source: a human donor in good health.

The chain recombines TRBV5-4 with TRBJ2-1; TRBD1 agrees at 7 bases. The CDR3 has 15 residues. Trimming took 3 bases from V and 2 from J; bases not matched to a gene: 5. Germline values: CDR1 SGHNT, CDR2 YYREEE (reference sequence). The chain's CDR3 is CASSSDRETYNEQFF. CDR3 DNA sequence: TGTGCCAGCAGCTCAGACAGGGAGACCTACAATGAGCAGTTCTTC.

CDR3 sequence reads: CASSFWAGDEKLFF. CDR3 nucleotides: TGTGCCAGCAGTTTTTGGGCAGGGGATGAAAAACTGTTTTTT. The chain links TRBV28 to TRBJ1-4, with a possible D match to TRBD1 (6 bases). CDR1 MDHEN and CDR2 SYDVKM come from the germline V gene. Between the trimmed V and J ends, which lost 3 bases and 6 bases, there was a span of 11 bases. CDR3 length: 14 residues.

The CDR3: CASSELGGGQPQHF. The CDR3 DNA is TGTGCCAGCAGTGAATTGGGAGGCGGCCAGCCCCAGCATTTT. The chain carries TRBV25-1 and TRBJ1-5; no clear D. This CDR3 has 14 amino acids. Germline V gene lookup returns CDR1 MGHDK and CDR2 SYGVNS. V was shortened by 1 base and J by 7 bases, with 11 bases between the two germline ends.

V and J are TRBV4-2 and TRBJ1-6; unclear D gene. The germline gives CDR1 LGHNA, CDR2 YNFKEQ. The CDR3 has 17 amino acids. Trimming left V 0 bases short and J 0 bases short, with 9 bases between. The CDR3 here is CASSQDSKASYNSPLHF. In nucleotides, the CDR3 is TGTGCCAGCAGCCAAGACTCCAAGGCCTCCTATAATTCACCCCTCCACTTT.

A word on this clone: The junction and the germline gene differ at one end; a read error may be behind it. The rearrangement links TRBV7-8 to TRBJ2-1; no clear D. The CDR3 runs 12 residues. CDR1 and CDR2 from the germline V gene are SGHVS and FQNEAQ. The CDR3 coding sequence is TGTGCCAGCAGCTTAGGTGTCAATGAACAGTTCTTC. Translation: CASSLGVNEQFF.

The V gene is TRBV14, the J gene TRBJ2-3, with a weak D call TRBD1 (5 bases). The germline gives CDR1 SGHDN, CDR2 FVKESK. This CDR3 contains 17 residues. Trimming took off 0 bases at V and 3 bases at J, with 16 bases between the two ends. This CDR3 is CASSQDRWQGMTDTQYF. The CDR3, as DNA: TGTGCCAGCAGCCAAGATAGATGGCAGGGTATGACAGATACGCAGTATTTT.

V gene TRBV5-1 combines with J gene TRBJ2-5; D uncertain. Germline V gene lookup returns CDR1 SGHRS and CDR2 YFSETQ. Trimming took 5 bases from V and 0 from J, leaving 5 bases between them. This CDR3 has 12 residues. CDR3 sequence: CASSLYQETQYF. CDR3 nucleotides: TGCGCCAGCAGTCTGTACCAAGAGACCCAGTACTTC.

The rearrangement joins TRBV7-6 to TRBJ2-7; TRBD2 is a possible D gene (6 bases). This CDR3 is built from 12 residues. Between the trimmed V and J ends, which lost 5 bases and 6 bases, there was a span of 11 bases. Germline-derived CDR1 and CDR2 are SGHVS and FNYEAQ. The CDR3 here is CASSKGGTEQYF. The CDR3 region has the DNA TGTGCCAGCAGCAAGGGCGGGACCGAGCAGTACTTC.

A few counts support this clone. The rearrangement joins TRBV15 to TRBJ1-3, with D unclear. This CDR3 contains 15 residues. Trimming stripped 0 bases from V and 4 bases from J, with 10 bases between. Germline V gives CDR1 LNHNV, CDR2 YYDKDF (reference sequence). CDR3 sequence reads: CATSRDSGGGNTIYF. CDR3 DNA: TGTGCCACCAGCAGAGATAGCGGCGGAGGAAACACCATATATTTT. The whole variable domain, remainder taken from reference TRBV15 and TRBJ1-3, is DAMVIQNPRYQVTQFGKPVTLSCSQTLNHNVMYWYQQKSSQAPKLLFHYYDKDFNNEADTPDNFQSRRPNTSFCFLDIRSPGLGDTAMYLCATSRDSGGGNTIYFGEGSWLTVV.

This chain links TRBV6-5 with TRBJ2-5; D unclear. CDR1 MNHEY and CDR2 SVGAGI come from the germline V gene. V lost 2 bases and J lost 5, with 9 bases in between. The CDR3 has 13 residues. CDR3 loop: CASSYGVRETQYF. The DNA for the CDR3 is TGTGCCAGCAGTTACGGGGTTCGGGAGACCCAGTACTTC.

The chain employs TRBV19 and TRBJ1-1; D remains ambiguous. This CDR3 spans 14 amino acids. Germline CDR1 LNHDA, CDR2 SQIVND (reference sequence). With 3 bases removed from V and 5 bases from J, the gap between germline ends came to 13 bases. The CDR3 DNA reads TGTGCCAGTAGTATTGGGGAGAGTAGGACTGAAGCTTTCTTT. This sequence encodes CASSIGESRTEAFF.

V usage is TRBV30 and J usage is TRBJ2-1; 7 nucleotides line up with TRBD2. The trim removed 8 bases at V and 3 bases at J, leaving 7 bases unmatched. The CDR3 is made up of 13 amino acids. Per germline, CDR1 GTSNPN and CDR2 SVGIG (reference sequence). The CDR3 sequence: CAETSELYNEQFF. Written as DNA, the CDR3 is TGTGCCGAAACTAGCGAACTCTACAATGAGCAGTTCTTC.

This chain connects TRBV4-1 to TRBJ2-6; D gene unclear. Per germline, CDR1 MGHRA and CDR2 YSYEKL. The length of the CDR3 is 14 residues. V was cut by 0 bases and J by 2 bases, with 2 bases left in between. The DNA for the CDR3 is TGCGCCAGCAGCCAAGAACCTGGGGCCAACGTCCTGACTTTC. It specifies CASSQEPGANVLTF.

The chain uses TRBV28 and TRBJ1-2; tentatively, D is TRBD1 (5 bases). V shed 4 bases and J shed 6 bases, with 15 bases lying between them. This CDR3 comprises 14 residues. Germline CDR1 MDHEN, CDR2 SYDVKM. For the CDR3, the DNA is TGTGCCAGCAGTTCCCTTAGTTCAGGGAATGGCTACACCTTC. It specifies CASSSLSSGNGYTF.

The chain couples TRBV6-1 to TRBJ1-1, with D possibly TRBD1 on 6 matching bases. This CDR3 is 14 amino acids long. In germline, CDR1 is MNHNS, CDR2 SASEGT. V lost 7 bases and J lost 1, with 13 bases in between. This CDR3 reads CASTGGARNTEAFF. Here the CDR3 DNA reads TGTGCCAGCACGGGGGGGGCGCGGAACACTGAAGCTTTCTTT.

This sequence joins TRBV9 and TRBJ1-3; 8 bases align to TRBD1. The CDR3 sequence is 18 residues long. J was trimmed by 1 base and V by 3 bases; bases with no gene match: 12. Germline V gene lookup returns CDR1 SGDLS and CDR2 YYNGEE. This chain's CDR3 is CASSDPVDRARSGNTIYF. CDR3 bases: TGTGCCAGCAGCGACCCCGTGGACAGGGCAAGGTCTGGAAACACCATATATTTT. Filled out from reference TRBV9 and TRBJ1-3, the complete variable domain reads DSGVTQTPKHLITATGQRVTLRCSPRSGDLSVYWYQQSLDQGLQFLIQYYNGEERAKGNILERFSAQQFPDLHSELNLSSLELGDSALYFCASSDPVDRARSGNTIYFGEGSWLTVV.

The V and J genes are TRBV9 and TRBJ2-3; 9 bases agree with TRBD2. Trimming took 3 bases from V and 0 from J; bases not matched to a gene: 20. The length of the CDR3 is 21 residues. Germline-derived CDR1 and CDR2 are SGDLS and YYNGEE. DNA for the CDR3: TGTGCCAGCAGCGCGTATCCAACGGTACTAGCGGGTATGACTAGCACAGATACGCAGTATTTT. Residues: CASSAYPTVLAGMTSTDTQYF.

V and J are TRBV11-3 and TRBJ2-7, with D possibly TRBD2 on 5 matching bases. The V end was cut by 6 bases, the J end by 3 bases, with 15 bases between. This CDR3 contains 14 residues. CDR1 and CDR2 (germline): SGHNT, YENEEA. The CDR3 DNA follows: TGTGCCAGCAGAGATAGGACTGGAGTCTACGAGCAGTACTTC. This translates into CASRDRTGVYEQYF.

J is TRBJ1-5 and V is TRBV6-5; D uncertain. This CDR3 has 15 residues. From germline, CDR1 is MNHEY and CDR2 SVGAGI. V was clipped by 5 bases and J by 0 bases, with 11 bases between them. The CDR3 coding sequence is TGTGCCAGCAGTCCCTACAGTTATAGCAATCAGCCCCAGCATTTT. This codes for CASSPYSYSNQPQHF.

This clone was observed once. V usage is TRBV18 and J usage is TRBJ1-1; 8 nucleotides agree with TRBD1. Germline assignment: CDR1 KGHSH and CDR2 LQKENI. J was trimmed by 3 bases and V by 3 bases; bases with no gene match: 6. The CDR3 has 15 residues. CDR3 DNA sequence: TGTGCCAGCTCACCGTGGACAGGGTTGGACACTGAAGCTTTCTTT. Translated: CASSPWTGLDTEAFF.

The DNA of the CDR3 is TGTGCCAGCAGCGTAGGGGATGGGACAGTCTATGGCTACACCTTC. It yields the protein CASSVGDGTVYGYTF. This rearrangement joins TRBV9 to TRBJ1-2; TRBD1 matches 7 bases. Germline V CDR1 and CDR2: SGDLS, YYNGEE. CDR3 size: 15 residues. V gave up 0 bases and J gave up 4 bases; unmatched junction bases: 6.

The chain recombines TRBV28 with TRBJ1-5, with D unclear. The CDR3 is made up of 14 amino acids. Trimming took off 3 bases at V and 7 bases at J, with 13 bases between the two ends. Germline lookup yields CDR1 MDHEN and CDR2 SYDVKM. CDR3 coding DNA: TGTGCCAGCAGTTTTCTTGGGTTAGGGCAGCCCCAGCATTTT. This sequence encodes CASSFLGLGQPQHF.

This rearrangement joins TRBV10-3 to TRBJ1-1, with TRBD1 matching over 7 bases. Germline CDR1 ENHRY, CDR2 SYGVKD. V lost 0 bases, J lost 0 bases, and 7 bases stayed unmatched. The CDR3 has 17 residues. CDR3 bases: TGTGCCATCAGTGAGTCCCCAGGGGGGCTAATGAACACTGAAGCTTTCTTT. Protein sequence: CAISESPGGLMNTEAFF.

The chain has TRBV19 and TRBJ2-7, with 7 bases fitting TRBD1. V dropped 8 bases and J dropped 3; count of bases not matched to a gene: 1. The CDR3 has 11 residues. Germline loops: CDR1 LNHDA, CDR2 SQIVND (reference sequence). The CDR3, as DNA: TGTGCCAGTGGGACAGTCTACGAGCAGTACTTC. Translating gives CASGTVYEQYF. Full variable domain (remainder filled in from reference TRBV19 and TRBJ2-7): DGGITQSPKYLFRKEGQNVTLSCEQNLNHDAMYWYRQDPGQGLRLIYYSQIVNDFQKGDIAEGYSVSREKKESFPLTVTSAQKNPTAFYLCASGTVYEQYFGPGTRLTVT.

The chain uses TRBV9 and TRBJ1-1; possible D gene TRBD1, 5 bases. The V gene's germline CDR1 is SGDLS and CDR2 YYNGEE. The CDR3 spans 15 residues. V was clipped by 3 bases and J by 7 bases, with 19 bases between them. CDR3 region: CASSGRGRGDDEAFF. The CDR3 DNA follows: TGTGCCAGCAGCGGAAGAGGAAGAGGGGATGATGAAGCTTTCTTT.

The rearrangement links TRBV2 to TRBJ2-7, with 7 bases that match TRBD1. The CDR3 loop spans 16 amino acids. Germline CDR1 and CDR2: SNHLY and FYNNEI. The J segment lost 0 bases and the V segment lost 5 bases, leaving 10 bases of the junction unmatched. CDR3 nucleotide sequence: TGTGCCAGCAGTCCCGGACAGGATACAAGCTCCTACGAGCAGTACTTC. It is translated as CASSPGQDTSSYEQYF.